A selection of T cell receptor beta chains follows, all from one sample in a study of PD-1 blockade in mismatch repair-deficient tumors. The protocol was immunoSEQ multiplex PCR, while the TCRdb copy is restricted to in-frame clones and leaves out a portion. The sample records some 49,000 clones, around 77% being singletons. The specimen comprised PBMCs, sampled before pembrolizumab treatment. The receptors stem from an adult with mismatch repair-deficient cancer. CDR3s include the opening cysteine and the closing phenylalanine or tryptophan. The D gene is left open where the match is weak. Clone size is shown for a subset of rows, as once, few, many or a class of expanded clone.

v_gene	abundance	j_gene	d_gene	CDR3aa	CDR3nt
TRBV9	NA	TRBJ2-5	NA	CASSGYAQETQYF	TGTGCCAGCAGCGGGTACGCGCAAGAGACCCAGTACTTC
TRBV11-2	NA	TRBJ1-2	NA	CASSSPGRANYGYTF	TGTGCCAGCAGCTCCCCCGGGAGAGCTAACTATGGCTACACCTTC
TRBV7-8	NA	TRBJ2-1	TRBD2	CASSSSGLVLAGEQFF	TGTGCCAGCAGCTCGTCGGGACTAGTGTTGGCGGGTGAGCAGTTCTTC
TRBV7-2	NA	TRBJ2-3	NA	CASSFGPGLAGAGTDTQYF	NA
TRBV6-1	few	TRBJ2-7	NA	CASSEGHGTGEQYF	TGTGCCAGCAGTGAAGGACACGGGACGGGGGAGCAGTACTTC
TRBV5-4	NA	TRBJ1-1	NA	CASSLDRSEAFF	TGTGCCAGCAGCCTCGACAGGAGTGAAGCTTTCTTT
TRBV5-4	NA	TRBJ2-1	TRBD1	CASSEAGTGYNEQFF	TGTGCCAGCAGCGAGGCCGGGACAGGATACAATGAGCAGTTCTTC
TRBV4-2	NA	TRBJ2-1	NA	CASSRGTGSYNEQFF	TGTGCCAGCAGCCGCGGGACTGGGTCCTACAATGAGCAGTTCTTC
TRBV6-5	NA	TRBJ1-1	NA	CASSYHSGTMNTEAFF	TGTGCCAGCAGTTACCACTCCGGGACGATGAACACTGAAGCTTTCTTT
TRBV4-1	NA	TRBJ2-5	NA	CASSQGLAYKETQYF	TGCGCCAGCAGCCAAGGGCTAGCGTATAAAGAGACCCAGTACTTC
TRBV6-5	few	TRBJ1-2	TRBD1	CATRDSYGYTF	TGTGCCACCCGGGACAGTTATGGCTACACCTTC
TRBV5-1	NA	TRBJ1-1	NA	CASSLQGTLNTEAFF	TGCGCCAGCAGCTTACAGGGAACTTTGAACACTGAAGCTTTCTTT
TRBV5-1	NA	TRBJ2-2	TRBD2	CASRGLAGDPTTGELFF	TGCGCCAGCAGAGGACTAGCGGGGGACCCGACCACCGGGGAGCTGTTTTTT
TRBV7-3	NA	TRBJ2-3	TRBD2	CASSLGREGDTDTQYF	TGTGCCAGCAGCTTAGGGCGGGAGGGAGACACAGATACGCAGTATTTT
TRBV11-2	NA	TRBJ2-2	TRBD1	CASSPIRTGTGELFF	TGTGCCAGCAGCCCGATTCGGACAGGGACCGGGGAGCTGTTTTTT
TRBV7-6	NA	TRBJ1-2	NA	CASSPGTDRRVYTF	TGTGCCAGCAGCCCCGGGACTGACCGAAGGGTCTACACCTTC
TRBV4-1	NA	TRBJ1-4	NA	CASSGTTGERGGDEKLFF	TGCGCCAGCAGCGGAACGACAGGCGAGAGGGGGGGGGATGAAAAACTGTTTTTT
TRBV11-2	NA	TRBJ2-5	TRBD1	CASSVLGQGGETQYF	TGTGCCAGCAGCGTACTAGGACAGGGCGGAGAGACCCAGTACTTC
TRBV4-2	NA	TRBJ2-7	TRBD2	CASSSGTSSYEQYF	TGTGCCAGCAGCTCCGGGACTAGCTCCTACGAGCAGTACTTC
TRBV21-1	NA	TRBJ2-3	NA	CASSKPKTGGYADTQYF	TGTGCCAGCAGCAAACCTAAGACAGGGGGCTACGCGGATACGCAGTATTTT
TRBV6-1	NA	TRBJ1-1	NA	CASSEWGEDTEAFF	TGTGCCAGCAGTGAATGGGGAGAGGACACTGAAGCTTTCTTT
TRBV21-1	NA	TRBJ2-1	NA	CASSQGLAGDNEQFF	TGTGCCAGCAGCCAGGGACTAGCGGGGGACAATGAGCAGTTCTTC
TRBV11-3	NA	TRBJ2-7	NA	CASSRNMGAYEQYF	TGTGCCAGCAGCCGAAATATGGGAGCCTACGAGCAGTACTTC
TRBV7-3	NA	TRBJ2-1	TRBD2	CASSPLAGVMNEQFF	TGTGCCAGCAGCCCACTAGCGGGAGTTATGAATGAGCAGTTCTTC
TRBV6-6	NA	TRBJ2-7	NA	CASSPRQGNYEQYF	TGTGCCAGCAGTCCCCGCCAAGGAAACTACGAGCAGTACTTC
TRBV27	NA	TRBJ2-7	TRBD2	CASSPRLAGIFEQYF	TGTGCCAGCAGTCCCCGACTAGCGGGAATTTTCGAGCAGTACTTC
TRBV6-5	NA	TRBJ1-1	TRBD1	CASHSGTGNTEAFF	TGTGCCAGCCATTCCGGGACAGGGAACACTGAAGCTTTCTTT
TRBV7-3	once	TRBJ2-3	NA	CASSSAGSTQYF	TGTGCCAGCAGCTCCGCGGGAAGTACGCAGTATTTT
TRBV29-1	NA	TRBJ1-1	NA	CSVAGGSTEAFF	TGCAGCGTTGCCGGGGGCTCCACTGAAGCTTTCTTT
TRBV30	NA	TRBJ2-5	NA	CAWGGGETQYF	TGTGCCTGGGGGGGCGGTGAGACCCAGTACTTC
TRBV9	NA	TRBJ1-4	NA	CASSPRGDNEKLFF	TGTGCCAGCAGCCCCCGGGGGGATAATGAAAAACTGTTTTTT
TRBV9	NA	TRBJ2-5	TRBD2	CASSVSGSPQETQYF	TGTGCCAGCAGCGTTAGCGGGAGCCCACAAGAGACCCAGTACTTC
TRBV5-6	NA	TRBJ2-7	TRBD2	CASSLTGGYEQYF	TGTGCCAGCAGCTTGACGGGAGGGTACGAGCAGTACTTC
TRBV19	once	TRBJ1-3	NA	CASSGPGNTIYF	TGTGCCAGTAGCGGCCCTGGAAACACCATATATTTT
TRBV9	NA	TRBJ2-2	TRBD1	CASSGTGGAGFTGELFF	TGTGCCAGCAGCGGGACAGGGGGCGCGGGGTTTACCGGGGAGCTGTTTTTT
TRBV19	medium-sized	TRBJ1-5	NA	CASSIGPTGNQPQHF	TGTGCCAGTAGTATAGGCCCGACGGGGAATCAGCCCCAGCATTTT
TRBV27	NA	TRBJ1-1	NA	CASSRTPDRRTEAFF	TGTGCCAGCAGTCGGACGCCTGATCGGCGCACTGAAGCTTTCTTT
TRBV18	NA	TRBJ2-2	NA	CASSPPSAELTGELFF	TGTGCCAGCTCACCTCCTTCGGCAGAACTCACCGGGGAGCTGTTTTTT
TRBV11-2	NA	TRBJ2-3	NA	CASSRRLAISTDTQYF	TGTGCCAGCAGCCGACGACTGGCCATTAGCACAGATACGCAGTATTTT
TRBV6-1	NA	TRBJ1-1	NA	CASSEVRGIGTEAFF	TGTGCCAGCAGTGAAGTGAGGGGGATAGGCACTGAAGCTTTCTTT
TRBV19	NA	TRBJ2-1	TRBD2	CAASGYSYNEQFF	TGTGCCGCTAGCGGTTACTCCTACAATGAGCAGTTCTTC
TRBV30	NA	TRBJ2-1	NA	CAWSVGLYNEQFF	TGTGCCTGGAGTGTGGGACTTTACAATGAGCAGTTCTTC
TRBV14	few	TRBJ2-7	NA	CASSSRIGEQYF	TGTGCCAGCAGCTCGAGGATTGGCGAGCAGTACTTC
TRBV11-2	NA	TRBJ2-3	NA	CASSQRQRGDTQYF	TGTGCCAGCAGCCAAAGACAGAGGGGAGATACGCAGTATTTT